This TCR beta chain was retrieved from a study of blood T cell repertoires in COVID-19. V lost 2 bases and J 1 base, leaving 8 bases between the germline ends. The germline V gene encodes CDR1 MNHNS and CDR2 SASEGT. The CDR3 is made up of 14 amino acids. The table came from immunoSEQ multiplex PCR; TCRdb's copy has only in-frame clones and leaves some out. Among 200,000 or so clones listed, approximately 90% were seen once. This receptor was obtained from a man between 60 and 70 years old with COVID-19, enrolled during active disease. V usage is TRBV6-1 and J usage is TRBJ1-2; D is unclear. The sample comprised peripheral blood. As DNA, the CDR3 is TGTGCCAGCAGTGAACGCGGGAGTAACTATGGCTACACCTTC. Translated, it gives CASSERGSNYGYTF.